A selection of T cell receptor beta chains follows, all from one sample in a study of blood T cell repertoires in COVID-19. The repertoire was sequenced with immunoSEQ multiplex PCR; TCRdb's copy has only in-frame clones and lacks some. Seen here are 200,000 to 300,000 clones, over 75% observed once, and the top ten hold roughly 7.9%. The source material was peripheral blood. These receptors originate from a woman older than 75 with acute or convalescent COVID-19. Each CDR3 is given with its conserved first and last residue. Each record gives: D gene, clone size, V gene, J gene, CDR3 DNA, CDR3 protein. The D gene is left open where the match is weak. Size is stated for part of the rows, as once, few or many counts, or as a class when the clone is expanded.

d_gene: -
abundance: -
v_gene: TRBV4-1
j_gene: TRBJ1-2
CDR3nt: TGCGCCAGCAGCCTGCAGAATTCAGGGGACTATGGCTACACCTTC
CDR3aa: CASSLQNSGDYGYTF

d_gene: TRBD2
abundance: -
v_gene: TRBV27
j_gene: TRBJ2-7
CDR3nt: TGTGCCGGGAGGGACGGTTCCTACGAGCAGTACTTC
CDR3aa: CAGRDGSYEQYF

d_gene: -
abundance: -
v_gene: TRBV11-3
j_gene: TRBJ1-1
CDR3nt: TGTGCCAGCAGCTTAGAGTCGGACACTGAAGCTTTCTTT
CDR3aa: CASSLESDTEAFF

d_gene: TRBD2
abundance: -
v_gene: TRBV9
j_gene: TRBJ2-3
CDR3nt: TGTGCCAGCAGCGTGGGGGCGGGAGGAAGGAGCACAGATACGCAGTATTTT
CDR3aa: CASSVGAGGRSTDTQYF

d_gene: -
abundance: -
v_gene: TRBV2
j_gene: TRBJ2-3
CDR3nt: TGTGCCAGCAGTGAACTAGGGGGGGGGAGCACAGATACGCAGTATTTT
CDR3aa: CASSELGGGSTDTQYF

d_gene: -
abundance: -
v_gene: TRBV3-1/TRBV3-2
j_gene: TRBJ2-7
CDR3nt: TGTGCCAGCAGCCAAGACGTAGCCTCCTACTACGAGCAGTACTTC
CDR3aa: CASSQDVASYYEQYF

d_gene: TRBD1
abundance: -
v_gene: TRBV6-5
j_gene: TRBJ1-2
CDR3nt: TGTGCCAGCAGTTACGGGGACAGGGGGCAAGGCTACACCTTC
CDR3aa: CASSYGDRGQGYTF

d_gene: -
abundance: -
v_gene: TRBV4-1
j_gene: TRBJ2-5
CDR3nt: TGCGCCAGCAGCCAAGGCAGGGCAGAGACCCAGTACTTC
CDR3aa: CASSQGRAETQYF

d_gene: TRBD2
abundance: -
v_gene: TRBV7-8
j_gene: TRBJ2-1
CDR3nt: TGTGCCAGCAGCTTAGCGGGAGGGCCTTATGAGCAGTTCTTC
CDR3aa: CASSLAGGPYEQFF

d_gene: TRBD1
abundance: -
v_gene: TRBV19
j_gene: TRBJ1-2
CDR3nt: TGTGCCAGTAGTACGCTAAACCCCAGGGGGAGAGGCTACACCTTC
CDR3aa: CASSTLNPRGRGYTF

d_gene: -
abundance: -
v_gene: TRBV7-8
j_gene: TRBJ2-1
CDR3nt: TGTGCCAGCAGCTTAGCGGGCAGATACAATGAGCAGTTCTTC
CDR3aa: CASSLAGRYNEQFF

d_gene: TRBD1
abundance: -
v_gene: TRBV5-4
j_gene: TRBJ2-7
CDR3nt: TGTGCCAGCAGCGTTGAGGCGGACAGGGGTTACGAGCAGTACTTC
CDR3aa: CASSVEADRGYEQYF

d_gene: -
abundance: -
v_gene: TRBV5-1
j_gene: TRBJ2-1
CDR3nt: TGCGCCAGCAGCCCAACACCAAGCTCCTACAATGAGCAGTTCTTC
CDR3aa: CASSPTPSSYNEQFF

d_gene: -
abundance: once
v_gene: TRBV28
j_gene: TRBJ1-5
CDR3nt: TGTGCCAGCAGTTTAGTAGAACAGCCCCAGCATTTT
CDR3aa: CASSLVEQPQHF

d_gene: TRBD1
abundance: -
v_gene: TRBV7-2
j_gene: TRBJ1-6
CDR3nt: TGTGCCAGCAGCTTTGTACAGGGGAATTCACCCCTCCACTTT
CDR3aa: CASSFVQGNSPLHF